This TCR beta chain was documented in a study of blood T cell repertoires in COVID-19. Study background: COVID-19 samples, acute and convalescent, were from the United States, Italy and Spain.

The table came from immunoSEQ multiplex PCR; TCRdb's copy has only in-frame clones and leaves some out. This table holds roughly 130,000 clones, just under 85% found once. Germline V lookup: CDR1 DFQATT, CDR2 SNEGSKA (reference sequence). V lost 4 bases and J lost 1; bases outside the gene matches: 7. The CDR3 runs 15 residues. J is TRBJ1-5 and V is TRBV20-1; 7 nucleotides agree with TRBD1. The specimen sequenced was peripheral blood. The TCR originated in a woman in her 50s with acute or convalescent COVID-19. CDR3 loop: CSANDRARSNQPQHF. CDR3 sequence (DNA): TGCAGTGCTAATGACAGGGCGAGGAGCAATCAGCCCCAGCATTTT.